A single T cell receptor (beta chain) is shown here with its context. Its target is not known. The CDR3 runs to 16 residues. Germline V CDR1 and CDR2: KGHSH, LQKENI. V lost 3 bases and J lost 3; bases outside the gene matches: 6. The data were taken from a study of regulatory T cells in long-lasting Graves disease. Time point meaning: newly diagnosed GD, antithyroid drugs for less than 3 months. Generation of the TCR library employed RNA extracted from PBMCs. Study-level findings and limits: TRBV28, TRBJ1-2 and TRBJ2-5 were segments that persistent disease favored.

For TCR beta, libraries came from iRepertoire HTBI primers and Arm-PCR of CDR3 regions. From the multiplex PCR reads, TCRdb called clonotypes with MiXCR, one entry per CDR3 protein. The sample has about 540,000 distinct CDR3 sequences; around an eighth are singletons. A further study also used this sample, focusing on T cells in Graves' hyperthyroidism and ophthalmopathy. That publication notes: Diagnosis rested on symptoms, serum thyroxine and TRAb, thyroid ultrasound, and orbital computed tomography. The model predicted ophthalmopathy a median roughly six months before onset.

The V gene is TRBV18, the J gene TRBJ1-2, with 11 bases fitting TRBD1. The source is a man aged 25 to 40 with Graves disease. The specimen was peripheral blood mononuclear cells (PBMCs), collected at new diagnosis, from a patient treated with antithyroid drugs. CDR3 sequence reads: CASSPPGQGADYGYTF. In DNA, the CDR3 is TGTGCCAGCTCACCGCCCGGACAGGGGGCGGACTATGGCTACACCTTC.